This T cell receptor beta chain was sequenced during a study of T cells in Graves' hyperthyroidism and ophthalmopathy. Hyperthyroidism was newly diagnosed in patients aged 18 to 65 (duration under 2 months). Researchers barred patients who had uncontrolled infection, other autoimmune disease, pregnancy or lactation. With 4 bases clipped from V and 4 bases from J, the junction kept 12 bases outside the gene matches. This CDR3 is built from 16 residues. Amplification of TCR beta CDR3 regions used RNA as the template. The HTBI primer set drove a first-round RT-PCR of the TCR CDR3. One entry per CDR3 protein results from TCRdb running MiXCR on the multiplex PCR reads. Of around 200,000 distinct CDR3 sequences listed, 18% are singletons.

The sequencing input was blood. This chain connects TRBV12-3 or TRBV12-4 to TRBJ2-5, with 7 bases lining up with TRBD1. The sequence came from a man aged 40-49 years with Graves' hyperthyroidism. The CDR3 loop is CASSSQTGLSGETQYF. The DNA of the CDR3 is TGTGCCAGCAGTTCGCAGACAGGGCTAAGCGGAGAGACCCAGTACTTC.